This record concerns one T cell receptor beta chain sequence. Its antigen is not identified. This specimen comes from a study of OX40 agonist ivuxolimab in advanced cancers. Study-level background: Patients were treated with ivuxolimab, an agonistic anti-OX40 (CD134) antibody. Dose-escalation cases comprised hepatocellular carcinoma, melanoma, renal cell or head and neck cancer. Study-level points and caveats: Still undetermined is the antigen specificity of the expanded peripheral T cells. Some patients without response likewise showed low normalized clonal expansion.

Sequenced by immunoSEQ multiplex PCR; TCRdb stores in-frame clones only, minus some. Of about 40,000 clones in the sample, 82% were seen once. V lost 4 bases to trimming and J lost 6 bases; unmatched junction nucleotides: 7. CDR1 is SGHRS, CDR2 YFSETQ, per germline. The CDR3 runs 14 residues. J is TRBJ1-3 and V is TRBV5-1, with 7 bases identical to TRBD1. Sequenced here: CD4+ or CD8+ T cells sorted from blood, sampled in a trial of the OX40 agonist ivuxolimab. The origin of this receptor is an adult with an advanced solid tumor such as melanoma, head and neck, liver or kidney cancer. The CDR3 protein is CASSLTGAPNTIYF. DNA for the CDR3: TGCGCCAGCAGCCTCACAGGGGCCCCAAACACCATATATTTT. Supplemented by reference TRBV5-1 and TRBJ1-3, the full variable domain reads KAGVTQTPRYLIKTRGQQVTLSCSPISGHRSVSWYQQTPGQGLQFLFEYFSETQRNKGNFPGRFSGRQFSNSRSEMNVSTLELGDSALYLCASSLTGAPNTIYFGEGSWLTVV.